Following are 15 T cell receptor beta chains from one sample sequenced in a study of molecular identifiers for immune sequencing clone quantification. MiXCR was run by TCRdb on the PCR reads, yielding one entry per CDR3 protein. The sample lists about 40,000 distinct CDR3 sequences; 24% were seen once. Specimen: naive CD8+ T cells from blood, with Jurkat cell RNA spiked in. Specified subset: FACS-sorted CD8+CD4-CCR7+CD45RA+ naive T cells. The receptors stem from a human donor in good health. Some libraries in this study had Jurkat cell RNA spiked in.

This clonotype was detected many times. The rearrangement links TRBV18 to TRBJ1-1; D is unresolved. V was trimmed by 0 bases and J by 1 base, leaving 9 bases between them. Germline values: CDR1 KGHSH, CDR2 LQKENI. The CDR3 has 15 amino acids. The CDR3 DNA sequence: TGTGCCAGCTCACCACCGGACGGTACGAACACTGAAGCTTTCTTT. Encoded protein: CASSPPDGTNTEAFF.

Relative to its sample, this clonotype is medium-sized. J is TRBJ2-7 and V is TRBV25-1, with a tentative D call TRBD2 (5 bases). Germline lookup yields CDR1 MGHDK and CDR2 SYGVNS. The CDR3 has 12 amino acids. Trimming cost V 4 bases and J 6 bases, with 10 bases left between them. Here the CDR3 DNA reads TGTGCCAGCAGTGCTAAAGCGGCCGAGCAGTACTTC. Encoded protein: CASSAKAAEQYF.

The table lists this clonotype with many counts. J is TRBJ2-1 and V is TRBV13; D not certain. This CDR3 has 16 residues. V lost 6 bases to trimming and J lost 3 bases, with 18 bases between them. The V gene's germline CDR1 is PRHDT and CDR2 FYEKMQ (reference sequence). The CDR3 loop is CASRTSGGNDYNEQFF. Here the CDR3 DNA reads TGTGCCAGCAGAACTTCAGGTGGGAATGACTACAATGAGCAGTTCTTC.

The V and J genes are TRBV7-9 and TRBJ2-7; 7 bases line up with TRBD2. After removal of 8 bases from V and 3 bases from J, the junction contained 13 bases not matched to a gene. Germline V lookup: CDR1 SEHNR, CDR2 FQNEAQ (reference sequence). This CDR3 is 15 amino acids long. CDR3 coding DNA: TGTGCCAGCGGCCCACCCGTTGCGGGAGTCTACGAGCAGTACTTC. Amino acids: CASGPPVAGVYEQYF.

As for this clonotype: Being one base from a much bigger clone, this may be a read error. The V and J genes are TRBV4-3 and TRBJ2-7; D is perhaps TRBD2 (6 bases). The CDR3 runs 15 residues. Looked up from germline, CDR1 is LGHNA and CDR2 is YSLEER. CDR3 region: CASSQETGSGYAQYF. CDR3 coding DNA: TGCGCCAGCAGCCAAGAGACCGGGAGCGGCTACGCGCAGTACTTC.

By frequency in the sample, this clonotype is medium-sized. In nucleotides, the CDR3 is TGTGCCAGCAGTTTCCGCCCAGATACGCAGTATTTT. It yields the protein CASSFRPDTQYF. The chain uses TRBV28 and TRBJ2-3; D gene unclear. Germline values: CDR1 MDHEN, CDR2 SYDVKM. CDR3 size: 12 residues. Deletions cut 3 bases from V and 4 bases from J, with 5 bases between. The whole variable domain, filled in from reference TRBV28 and TRBJ2-3, reads DVKVTQSSRYLVKRTGEKVFLECVQDMDHENMFWYRQDPGLGLRLIYFSYDVKMKEKGDIPEGYSVSREKKERFSLILESASTNQTSMYLCASSFRPDTQYFGPGTRLTVL.

This clonotype occurred many times. The gene calls are TRBV4-3 and TRBJ1-5; D might be TRBD1 (6 bases). The CDR3 is 15 amino acids. The V gene's germline CDR1 is LGHNA and CDR2 YSLEER. Trimming took 2 bases from V and 3 from J, leaving 11 bases between them. DNA of the CDR3: TGCGCCAGCAGCCAAATACAGGGAGACAATCAGCCCCAGCATTTT. Its translation: CASSQIQGDNQPQHF.

The table lists this clonotype with many counts. J is TRBJ2-1 and V is TRBV5-6; D is uncertain. Trimming took 1 base from V and 10 from J, leaving 9 bases between them. In germline, CDR1 is SGHDT, CDR2 YYEEEE. CDR3 length: 12 amino acids. In DNA form, the CDR3 reads TGTGCCAGCAGCTTGATCCCACGAGAGCAGTTCTTC. This gives the protein CASSLIPREQFF.

The sample holds many counts of this clonotype. A much larger clonotype is one base distant, so this may be a read error. The J gene is TRBJ2-7, the V gene TRBV6-5; tentative D call: TRBD2 (5 bases). Germline lookup yields CDR1 MNHEY and CDR2 SVGAGI. The CDR3 is 14 amino acids. CDR3 DNA: TGTGCCAACAGTTGGGGAGAGAGCTCCTACGAGCAGTACTTC. Protein: CANSWGESSYEQYF.

The J gene is TRBJ1-4, the V gene TRBV11-2, with 8 bases fitting TRBD1. The ends lost 0 bases at V and 8 bases at J; junction bases unmatched: 8. The V gene's germline CDR1 is SGHAT and CDR2 FQNNGV. The CDR3 contains 16 residues. CDR3 sequence reads: CASSLDVAGGHEKLFF. The DNA of the CDR3 is TGTGCCAGCAGCTTAGATGTGGCAGGGGGCCACGAAAAACTGTTTTTT.

This clonotype showed up just once. The rearrangement links TRBV13 to TRBJ2-5; D uncertain. The CDR3 contains 11 residues. Germline assignment: CDR1 PRHDT and CDR2 FYEKMQ (reference sequence). The V gene lost 5 bases and the J gene lost 3 bases, with 4 bases spanning the gap. CDR3 sequence: CASSKEETQYF. As DNA, the CDR3 is TGTGCCAGCAGCAAGGAAGAGACCCAGTACTTC.

Regarding this clonotype: Since a much larger clone is just one base distant, this may be a read error. The missing conserved phenylalanine or tryptophan at the end of this CDR3 makes a read error likely. This rearrangement joins TRBV7-9 to TRBJ2-7; D uncertain. V was clipped by 3 bases and J by 0 bases, with 6 bases between them. Germline CDR1 is SEHNR and CDR2 is FQNEAQ (reference sequence). This CDR3 region has 13 residues. CDR3 bases: TGTGCCAGCAGCTTCGGCAACTCCTACGAGCAGTACTCC. Its protein product is CASSFGNSYEQYS.

With respect to this clonotype: A much larger clone differs from this one at a single base, so this may be a read error. The chain uses TRBV6-5 and TRBJ2-2; the match to TRBD2 covers 9 bases. CDR3 size: 16 residues. Germline V lookup: CDR1 MNHEY, CDR2 SVGAGI. The CDR3 DNA reads as TGTGCCAGCAGCCCCGACATGGGCGGGGGGGATTGGGAGCTGTTATTT. Protein product: CASSPDMGGGDWELLF.

This clonotype has at least ten counts. The rearrangement joins TRBV20-1 to TRBJ2-5; no definite D call. Germline CDR1 is DFQATT and CDR2 is SNEGSKA (reference sequence). Between the trimmed V and J ends, which lost 5 bases and 3 bases, there was a span of 16 bases. There are 14 residues in the CDR3. The CDR3 spells CSADDRGPEETQYF. DNA for the CDR3: TGCAGTGCTGACGATCGTGGGCCAGAAGAGACCCAGTACTTC.

This clonotype was recorded many times. The rearrangement uses TRBV5-8 and TRBJ2-7; D call uncertain. CDR1 and CDR2 from the germline V gene are SGHTS and YDEGEE. V shed 4 bases and J shed 4 bases, with 21 bases lying between them. The CDR3 has 16 residues. CDR3 residues: CASSQVIPIGRYEQYF. DNA for the CDR3: TGTGCCAGCAGCCAAGTGATACCCATCGGTCGGTACGAGCAGTACTTC.